Each of the 22 T cell receptor beta chains below was sequenced from the same sample in a study of cytotoxic CD8 clonotypes in ibrutinib-treated CLL. Here immunoSEQ multiplex PCR was the method, and the copy in TCRdb shows in-frame clones only, minus some. The table shows 50,000 to 65,000 clones, with 65% to 75% occurring only once. Sequences were derived from PBMCs, sampled after 12 months of ibrutinib treatment. The receptors stem from a human donor with chronic lymphocytic leukemia.

The gene calls are TRBV2 and TRBJ2-2; TRBD2 might be the D (6 bases). V lost 4 bases to trimming and J lost 5 bases, with 14 bases between them. The CDR3 is 15 amino acids. Germline lookup yields CDR1 SNHLY and CDR2 FYNNEI. In DNA, the CDR3 is TGTGCCAGCAGTGTGGAGAAAGGAGGGACCGGGGAGCTGTTTTTT. This translates into CASSVEKGGTGELFF.

For this clone: The junction differs from germline at one of its ends, possibly a read error. The chain employs TRBV5-1 and TRBJ1-5, with D possibly TRBD1 on 6 matching bases. This CDR3 spans 15 amino acids. The germline V gene encodes CDR1 SGHRS and CDR2 YFSETQ. The CDR3 spells CASSSGTTSDQPQHF. The CDR3 coding sequence is TGCGCCAGCAGCAGCGGGACAACTAGCGATCAGCCCCAGCATTTT.

The chain recombines TRBV5-1 with TRBJ2-5; D possibly uses TRBD1 or TRBD2 (5 bases each). Germline-derived CDR1 and CDR2 are SGHRS and YFSETQ. Trimming stripped 4 bases from V and 1 base from J, with 11 bases between. This CDR3 spans 14 amino acids. The CDR3 sequence is CASSPRGPQETQYF. The DNA for the CDR3 is TGCGCCAGCAGCCCGAGGGGCCCCCAAGAGACCCAGTACTTC.

The genes are TRBV5-1 and TRBJ2-1, with 10 bases that match TRBD2. The V gene's germline CDR1 is SGHRS and CDR2 YFSETQ. The CDR3 runs 15 residues. Unmatched junction bases numbered 8, after V lost 4 bases and J lost 7 bases. The CDR3 coding sequence is TGCGCCAGCAGCGGTCTAGCGGGAGCCTTTAATGAGCAGTTCTTC. This encodes CASSGLAGAFNEQFF. Complete variable domain (other parts from reference TRBV5-1 and TRBJ2-1): KAGVTQTPRYLIKTRGQQVTLSCSPISGHRSVSWYQQTPGQGLQFLFEYFSETQRNKGNFPGRFSGRQFSNSRSEMNVSTLELGDSALYLCASSGLAGAFNEQFFGPGTRLTVL.

This clone has a handful of counts. V gene TRBV18 combines with J gene TRBJ2-5, with unresolved D. CDR3 length equals 11 residues. Trimming left V 5 bases short and J 1 base short, with 2 bases between. Germline V CDR1 and CDR2: KGHSH, LQKENI. The CDR3 sequence is CASSTQETQYF. The DNA for the CDR3 is TGTGCCAGCTCAACCCAAGAGACCCAGTACTTC.

Written as DNA, the CDR3 is TGTGCCAGCAGCCCCGGACTAGCGGGAGCCCACGAGCAGTACTTC. It encodes CASSPGLAGAHEQYF. The chain carries TRBV11-2 and TRBJ2-7; 13 nucleotides line up with TRBD2. The junction had 6 bases not matched to a gene; V was cut back by 5 bases and J by 5 bases. Looked up from germline, CDR1 is SGHAT and CDR2 is FQNNGV. This CDR3 is built from 15 residues.

The J gene is TRBJ2-7, the V gene TRBV30, with D possibly being TRBD2 (5 bases). Germline lookup yields CDR1 GTSNPN and CDR2 SVGIG (reference sequence). Between the trimmed V and J ends, which lost 7 bases and 5 bases, there was a span of 24 bases. The CDR3 is 15 residues long. The CDR3 region has the DNA TGTGCCTCCAAAACATCTAACGGGGTTGGGGACGAGCAGTACTTC. Protein product: CASKTSNGVGDEQYF.

V and J are TRBV7-7 and TRBJ2-5; no clear D. The V and J ends lost 1 base and 9 bases respectively, with 12 bases between them. The CDR3 totals 13 residues. Germline V lookup: CDR1 SSHAT, CDR2 FNYEAQ (reference sequence). The CDR3 region has the DNA TGTGCCAGCAGCTTAGAGGGTGAGGCGGCCCAGTACTTC. Amino acid sequence: CASSLEGEAAQYF. The complete variable domain, with remaining parts taken from reference TRBV7-7 and TRBJ2-5, reads GAGVSQSPRYKVTKRGQDVTLRCDPISSHATLYWYQQALGQGPEFLTYFNYEAQPDKSGLPSDRFSAERPEGSISTLTIQRTEQRDSAMYRCASSLEGEAAQYFGPGTRLLVL.

The V gene is TRBV5-6, the J gene TRBJ2-5; 8 bases match TRBD2. The CDR3 has 14 residues. After removal of 1 base from V and 5 bases from J, the junction contained 4 bases not matched to a gene. CDR1 is SGHDT, CDR2 YYEEEE, per germline. The CDR3 DNA is TGTGCCAGCAGCTTGCGGTCGGGAGGGGAGACCCAGTACTTC. It is translated as CASSLRSGGETQYF.

The chain recombines TRBV19 with TRBJ2-7, with 8 positions matching TRBD1. Unmatched junction bases numbered 0, after V lost 5 bases and J lost 0 bases. Per the germline V gene, CDR1 is LNHDA and CDR2 is SQIVND (reference sequence). The CDR3 length is 13 residues. CDR3 sequence reads: CASSDRGSYEQYF. CDR3 bases: TGTGCCAGTAGTGACAGGGGCTCCTACGAGCAGTACTTC.

The chain is built from TRBV5-1 and TRBJ2-1, with 9 bases aligning to TRBD2. CDR1 is SGHRS, CDR2 YFSETQ, per germline. There are 14 residues in the CDR3. V lost 3 bases to trimming and J lost 10 bases; unmatched junction nucleotides: 8. The CDR3 nucleotides are TGCGCCAGCAGCTCGATAGCGGGAGACAGGGAGCAGTTCTTC. Translation gives CASSSIAGDREQFF.

The rearrangement joins TRBV15 to TRBJ1-2, with 9 positions matching TRBD1. From germline, CDR1 is LNHNV and CDR2 YYDKDF (reference sequence). Trimming took 3 bases from V and 3 from J; bases not matched to a gene: 11. This CDR3 is 17 amino acids long. The CDR3 here is CATSSTPGQGFDYGYTF. Here the CDR3 DNA reads TGTGCCACCAGCAGCACCCCGGGACAGGGATTTGACTATGGCTACACCTTC. The complete variable domain, with remaining parts taken from reference TRBV15 and TRBJ1-2, reads DAMVIQNPRYQVTQFGKPVTLSCSQTLNHNVMYWYQQKSSQAPKLLFHYYDKDFNNEADTPDNFQSRRPNTSFCFLDIRSPGLGDTAMYLCATSSTPGQGFDYGYTFGSGTRLTVV.

This clone was detected only a few times. V usage is TRBV5-1 and J usage is TRBJ2-1; 7 nucleotides align to TRBD2. CDR1 is SGHRS and CDR2 is YFSETQ in the germline V gene. With V trimmed by 5 bases and J by 0 bases, 11 bases remained unmatched. The CDR3 runs to 17 residues. DNA of the CDR3: TGCGCCAGCAGAGCCTCCCCTAGCGGTAGCTCCTACAATGAGCAGTTCTTC. Amino acid sequence: CASRASPSGSSYNEQFF.

The gene calls are TRBV18 and TRBJ1-1, with D unresolved. Trimming took off 3 bases at V and 1 base at J, with 15 bases between the two ends. Germline V gene sequence: CDR1 KGHSH, CDR2 LQKENI. The CDR3 is 16 residues long. CDR3 nucleotides: TGTGCCAGCTCACCGCCCCGGTCAAGCGGGAACACTGAAGCTTTCTTT. It yields the protein CASSPPRSSGNTEAFF.

The chain is built from TRBV30 and TRBJ2-7; 11 bases agree with TRBD1. V dropped 0 bases and J dropped 0; count of bases not matched to a gene: 13. Per germline, CDR1 GTSNPN and CDR2 SVGIG (reference sequence). The CDR3 runs 19 residues. CDR3 protein: CAWSVLGTGGGVASYEQYF. In DNA form, the CDR3 reads TGTGCCTGGAGTGTACTAGGGACAGGGGGAGGTGTAGCCTCCTACGAGCAGTACTTC.

This clone came up a few times. This rearrangement joins TRBV28 to TRBJ1-2, with D unresolved. The CDR3 is 13 residues long. Germline assignment: CDR1 MDHEN and CDR2 SYDVKM. The V end was cut by 2 bases, the J end by 1 base, with 5 bases between. The CDR3 nucleotides read TGTGCCAGCAGTTTAGCGGATAACTATGGCTACACCTTC. As protein: CASSLADNYGYTF.

This sequence joins TRBV7-6 and TRBJ2-6, with TRBD1 as a possible D gene (6 bases). The germline gives CDR1 SGHVS, CDR2 FNYEAQ. The CDR3 covers 17 residues. V was trimmed by 5 bases and J by 1 base, leaving 15 bases between them. The DNA for the CDR3 is TGTGCCAGCAGCCTACAACCAACAGGGTCTGGGGCCAACGTCCTGACTTTC. Translated: CASSLQPTGSGANVLTF. Variable domain in full (rest from reference TRBV7-6 and TRBJ2-6): GAGVSQSPRYKVTKRGQDVALRCDPISGHVSLYWYRQALGQGPEFLTYFNYEAQQDKSGLPNDRFSAERPEGSISTLTIQRTEQRDSAMYRCASSLQPTGSGANVLTFGAGSRLTVL.

V is TRBV7-9 and J is TRBJ2-7, with D possibly being TRBD2 (6 bases). Germline V gene sequence: CDR1 SEHNR, CDR2 FQNEAQ (reference sequence). V was pared by 5 bases and J by 3 bases, with 20 bases between. This CDR3 has 16 residues. The chain's CDR3 is CASSPKEAGPHYEQYF. The DNA for the CDR3 is TGTGCCAGCAGCCCGAAGGAGGCGGGGCCTCACTACGAGCAGTACTTC.

The CDR3 reads CAWSPSGQAILNTEAFF. As DNA, the CDR3 is TGTGCCTGGAGCCCCTCCGGACAGGCCATTCTGAACACTGAAGCTTTCTTT. The rearrangement joins TRBV30 to TRBJ1-1; TRBD1 matches at 7 bases. Per the germline V gene, CDR1 is GTSNPN and CDR2 is SVGIG (reference sequence). CDR3 length: 17 amino acids. Trimming took 3 bases from V and 0 from J; bases not matched to a gene: 13.

Ten or more counts support this clone. The chain couples TRBV19 to TRBJ2-7; D is uncertain. Trimming stripped 3 bases from V and 5 bases from J, with 11 bases between. Per germline, CDR1 LNHDA and CDR2 SQIVND (reference sequence). The CDR3 is made up of 13 amino acids. The CDR3 DNA reads as TGTGCCAGTAGTATTCACAAATCCGACGAGCAGTACTTC. Protein product: CASSIHKSDEQYF.

This clone occurred a few times. The chain couples TRBV5-6 to TRBJ2-3; the D is unclear. This CDR3 is built from 15 residues. Germline CDR1 SGHDT, CDR2 YYEEEE. Trimming cost V 2 bases and J 0 bases, with 10 bases left between them. CDR3 protein: CASSLGLTSTDTQYF. The CDR3 DNA reads TGTGCCAGCAGCTTAGGGCTAACTAGCACAGATACGCAGTATTTT.

V and J are TRBV7-2 and TRBJ1-1, with D uncertain. Between the trimmed V and J ends, which lost 5 bases and 6 bases, there was a span of 19 bases. The CDR3 has 15 residues. Germline lookup yields CDR1 SGHTA and CDR2 FQGNSA. The CDR3 is CASSPGVPGLPEAFF. DNA of the CDR3: TGTGCCAGCAGCCCAGGCGTACCGGGATTGCCTGAAGCTTTCTTT. Drawing the rest from reference TRBV7-2 and TRBJ1-1, the complete variable domain is GAGVSQSPSNKVTEKGKDVELRCDPISGHTALYWYRQSLGQGLEFLIYFQGNSAPDKSGLPSDRFSAERTGGSVSTLTIQRTQQEDSAVYLCASSPGVPGLPEAFFGQGTRLTVV.